This TCR beta chain was sequenced during a study of T cells in Graves' hyperthyroidism and ophthalmopathy. Uncontrolled infection, other autoimmune disease, pregnancy or lactation barred patients from enrollment. This clonotype was found many times. The TCR beta CDR3 regions underwent amplification using RNA transcripts as the source. Carried out on the TCR CDR3, a first-round RT-PCR used the HTBI primer set. TCRdb itself ran the multiplex PCR reads through MiXCR, one entry per CDR3 protein. The table has some 490,000 distinct CDR3 sequences, approximately 16% seen once. This CDR3 is 14 amino acids long. V was clipped by 2 bases and J by 6 bases; unmatched bases: 3. Germline V gene lookup returns CDR1 MNHEY and CDR2 SMNVEV (reference sequence).

The genes are TRBV27 and TRBJ1-5; 8 bases match TRBD1. The specimen sequenced was blood. The clonotype was recovered from a woman in her twenties or thirties with Graves' ophthalmopathy. This CDR3 is CASSLGQGAQPQHF. The CDR3 DNA is TGTGCCAGCAGTTTAGGGCAGGGGGCTCAGCCCCAGCATTTT.